A single sample is the source of the 15 T cell receptor beta chains below, sequenced in a study of CD8 T cells in Susac syndrome. Reverse transcription used roughly 0.5 to 1 ug RNA and random hexamers. TCRdb re-derived calls from the immunoSEQ multiplex PCR reads in MiXCR, one entry per CDR3 protein. The table lists 400,000 or so distinct CDR3 sequences, around 85% of them singletons. The sequenced material came from CD8+ T cells from PBMCs. The source of these receptors is a human donor with multiple sclerosis.

There are a few counts of this clonotype. The rearrangement joins TRBV6-5 to TRBJ2-1; 8 bases align to TRBD1. Germline trimming cut 0 bases from V and 4 bases from J; bases unmatched to any gene: 2. This CDR3 comprises 15 residues. Germline V gene sequence: CDR1 MNHEY, CDR2 SVGAGI. The CDR3 DNA follows: TGTGCCAGCAGTTACTCTGACAGGGGATACAATGAGCAGTTCTTC. It encodes CASSYSDRGYNEQFF.

The chain is built from TRBV4-1 and TRBJ1-5, with 10 bases identical to TRBD1. The CDR3 consists of 14 residues. Germline V gene sequence: CDR1 MGHRA, CDR2 YSYEKL. The V gene end was trimmed by 4 bases and the J gene end by 8 bases; junction bases not matched to a gene: 5. As DNA, the CDR3 is TGCGCCAGCAGCCCGGGACAGGGGAGGGAGCCCCAGCATTTT. The encoded protein is CASSPGQGREPQHF.

V and J are TRBV4-1 and TRBJ2-6, with D uncertain. The V and J ends lost 1 base and 4 bases respectively, with 11 bases between them. Germline assignment: CDR1 MGHRA and CDR2 YSYEKL. The CDR3 runs 16 residues. The CDR3 sequence: CASSQGHMQGANVLTF. The CDR3 bases are TGCGCCAGCAGCCAAGGACACATGCAAGGGGCCAACGTCCTGACTTTC.

The sample holds a few counts of this clonotype. The chain combines TRBV6-5 with TRBJ2-7; the D gene is possibly TRBD1 (8 bases). There are 15 residues in the CDR3. The ends were cut back, 2 bases at V and 7 bases at J, with 18 bases in the middle. Per germline, CDR1 MNHEY and CDR2 SVGAGI. The CDR3 DNA reads as TGTGCCAGCAGTTACGAGGGTACAGGGGGAGGGGAGCAGTACTTC. As protein: CASSYEGTGGGEQYF.

The DNA for the CDR3 is TGTGCCAGCTGGACAGGGTCTTTGGCCAATGAGCAGTTCTTC. Protein sequence: CASWTGSLANEQFF. V gene TRBV7-9 combines with J gene TRBJ2-1, with TRBD1 matching over 8 bases. The CDR3 has 14 residues. CDR1 is SEHNR, CDR2 FQNEAQ, per germline (reference sequence). The junction had 9 bases not matched to a gene; V was cut back by 8 bases and J by 6 bases.

J is TRBJ2-7 and V is TRBV6-5; D is undetermined. V was pared by 4 bases and J by 3 bases, with 22 bases between. Germline CDR1 reads MNHEY; CDR2 reads SVGAGI. This CDR3 contains 17 residues. The CDR3 sequence: CASSCSHLDWTCYEQYF. The CDR3 DNA follows: TGTGCCAGCAGTTGTTCCCACCTGGATTGGACCTGCTACGAGCAGTACTTC.

The chain joins TRBV2 to TRBJ1-6, with D possibly being TRBD1 (6 bases). Germline values: CDR1 SNHLY, CDR2 FYNNEI. The V end was cut by 3 bases, the J end by 14 bases, with 11 bases between. This CDR3 is 12 amino acids long. The CDR3 coding sequence is TGTGCCAGCAGTGACCACAGGGAGGCCCTCCACTTT. Its translation is CASSDHREALHF.

The chain links TRBV7-9 to TRBJ2-7, with D possibly being TRBD2 (5 bases). The germline gives CDR1 SEHNR, CDR2 FQNEAQ (reference sequence). This CDR3 comprises 15 residues. Trimming took 5 bases from V and 0 from J, leaving 14 bases between them. Written as DNA, the CDR3 is TGTGCCAGCAGCCCACCGACGGGAACCTCCTACGAGCAGTACTTC. It translates to CASSPPTGTSYEQYF.

The chain links TRBV24-1 to TRBJ2-2; tentative D call: TRBD1 (8 bases). Trimming pared 4 bases from V and 7 bases from J, leaving 12 bases between. Germline lookup yields CDR1 KGHDR and CDR2 SFDVKD. The CDR3 has 14 residues. As DNA, the CDR3 is TGTGCCACCAGTGAAACAGGGGGGGACGGGGAGCTGTTTTTT. This sequence encodes CATSETGGDGELFF.

The chain carries TRBV2 and TRBJ1-2; no firm D call. There are 16 residues in the CDR3. From germline, CDR1 is SNHLY and CDR2 FYNNEI. V lost 0 bases, J lost 8 bases, and 19 bases lay in between. Written as DNA, the CDR3 is TGTGCCAGCAGTGAAGCGCTTTATAGGAGCTCTGAGGGCTACACCTTC. It codes for CASSEALYRSSEGYTF.

The chain carries TRBV29-1 and TRBJ2-1; 9 nucleotides agree with TRBD2. The CDR3 extends over 16 amino acids. The germline V gene encodes CDR1 SQVTM and CDR2 ANQGSEA. V was clipped by 4 bases and J by 0 bases; unmatched bases: 7. The chain's CDR3 is CSVGGLAPSSYNEQFF. DNA for the CDR3: TGCAGCGTTGGGGGACTAGCCCCGAGCTCCTACAATGAGCAGTTCTTC.

V is TRBV19 and J is TRBJ2-2, with D hard to call. Trimming cost V 7 bases and J 5 bases, with 5 bases left between them. This CDR3 spans 11 amino acids. Germline V CDR1 and CDR2: LNHDA, SQIVND (reference sequence). CDR3 nucleotide sequence: TGTGCCAGTACACGGACCGGGGAGCTGTTTTTT. This encodes CASTRTGELFF.

The chain couples TRBV27 to TRBJ2-3; 10 positions agree with TRBD2. Trimming took 2 bases from V and 0 from J; bases not matched to a gene: 5. The CDR3 runs 17 residues. The germline V gene encodes CDR1 MNHEY and CDR2 SMNVEV (reference sequence). CDR3 DNA: TGTGCCAGCAGTTTAGGACTAGCGGAAGCTAGCACAGATACGCAGTATTTT. Its translation: CASSLGLAEASTDTQYF.

This chain uses TRBV29-1 with TRBJ2-1; no reliable D call. V was shortened by 0 bases and J by 5 bases, with 5 bases between the two germline ends. The CDR3 sequence is 12 residues long. Germline V CDR1 and CDR2: SQVTM, ANQGSEA. The DNA for the CDR3 is TGCAGCGTTGAAGATCAGGACAATGAGCAGTTCTTC. This codes for CSVEDQDNEQFF.

This clonotype has just one count. CDR3 amino acids: CASSYGGGPPRDEQYF. CDR3 DNA: TGTGCCAGCAGTTACGGCGGGGGGCCGCCTCGCGACGAGCAGTACTTC. The chain couples TRBV6-5 to TRBJ2-7; 8 nucleotides line up with TRBD2. V was pared by 2 bases and J by 5 bases, with 11 bases of the junction left unmatched. Germline V gives CDR1 MNHEY, CDR2 SVGAGI. The CDR3 loop spans 16 amino acids.